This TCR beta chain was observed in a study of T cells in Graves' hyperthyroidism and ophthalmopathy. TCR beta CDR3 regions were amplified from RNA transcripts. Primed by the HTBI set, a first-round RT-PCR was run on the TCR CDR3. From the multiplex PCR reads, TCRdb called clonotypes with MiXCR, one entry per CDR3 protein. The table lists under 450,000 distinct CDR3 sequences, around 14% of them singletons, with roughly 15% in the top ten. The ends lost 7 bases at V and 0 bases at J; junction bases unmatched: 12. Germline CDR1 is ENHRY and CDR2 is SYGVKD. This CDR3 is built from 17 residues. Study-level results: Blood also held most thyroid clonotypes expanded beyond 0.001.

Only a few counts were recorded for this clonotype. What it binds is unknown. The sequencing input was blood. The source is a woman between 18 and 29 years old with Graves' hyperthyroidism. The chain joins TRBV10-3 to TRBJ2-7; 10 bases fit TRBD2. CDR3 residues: CAITKSPLAGTSYEQYF. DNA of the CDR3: TGTGCCATCACTAAAAGTCCACTAGCGGGGACCTCCTACGAGCAGTACTTC.